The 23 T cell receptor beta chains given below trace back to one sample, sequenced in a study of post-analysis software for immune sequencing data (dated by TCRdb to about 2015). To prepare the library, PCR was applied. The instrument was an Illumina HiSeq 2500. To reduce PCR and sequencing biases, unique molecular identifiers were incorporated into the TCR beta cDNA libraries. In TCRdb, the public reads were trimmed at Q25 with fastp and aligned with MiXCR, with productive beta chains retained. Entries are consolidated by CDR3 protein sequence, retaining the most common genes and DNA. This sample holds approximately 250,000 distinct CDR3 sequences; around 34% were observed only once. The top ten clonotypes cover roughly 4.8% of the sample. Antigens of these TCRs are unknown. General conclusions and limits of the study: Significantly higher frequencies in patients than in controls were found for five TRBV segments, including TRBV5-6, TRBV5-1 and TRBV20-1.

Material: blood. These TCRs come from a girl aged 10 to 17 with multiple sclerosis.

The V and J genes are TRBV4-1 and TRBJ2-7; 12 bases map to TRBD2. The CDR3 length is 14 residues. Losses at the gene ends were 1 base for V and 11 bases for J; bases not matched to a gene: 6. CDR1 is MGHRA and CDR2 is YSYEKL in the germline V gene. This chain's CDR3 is CASSQGLAGDRKYF. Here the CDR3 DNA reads TGCGCCAGCAGCCAAGGACTAGCGGGAGACCGAAAGTACTTC.

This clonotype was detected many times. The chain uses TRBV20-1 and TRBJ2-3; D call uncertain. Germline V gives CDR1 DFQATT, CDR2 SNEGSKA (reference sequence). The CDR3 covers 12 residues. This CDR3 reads CRVYPSTDTQYF. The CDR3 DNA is TGCAGGGTCTATCCTAGCACAGATACGCAGTATTTT.

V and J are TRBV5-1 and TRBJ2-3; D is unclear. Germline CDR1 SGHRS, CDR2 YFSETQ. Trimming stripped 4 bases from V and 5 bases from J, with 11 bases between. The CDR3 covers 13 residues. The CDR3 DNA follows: TGCGCCAGCAGCCCCTCGCTGGGAGATACGCAGTATTTT. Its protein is CASSPSLGDTQYF.

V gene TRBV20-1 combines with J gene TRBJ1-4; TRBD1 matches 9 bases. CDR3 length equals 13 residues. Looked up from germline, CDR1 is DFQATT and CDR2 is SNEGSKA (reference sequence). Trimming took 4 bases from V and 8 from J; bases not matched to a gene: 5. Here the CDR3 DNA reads TGCAGTGCTAAACAGGGGGCTCAAGAAAAACTGTTTTTT. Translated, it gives CSAKQGAQEKLFF.

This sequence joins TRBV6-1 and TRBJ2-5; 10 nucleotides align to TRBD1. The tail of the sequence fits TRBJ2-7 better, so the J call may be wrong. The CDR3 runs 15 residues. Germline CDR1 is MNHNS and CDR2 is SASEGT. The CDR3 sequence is CASSELGQGTYEQYF. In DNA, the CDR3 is TGTGCCAGCAGTGAATTGGGACAGGGGACGTACGAGCAGTACTTC.

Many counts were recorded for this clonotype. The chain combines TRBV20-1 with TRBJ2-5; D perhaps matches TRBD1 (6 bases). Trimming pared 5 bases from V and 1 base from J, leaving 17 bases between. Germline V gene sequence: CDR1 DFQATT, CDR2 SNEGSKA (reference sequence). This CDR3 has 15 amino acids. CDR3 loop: CSAPQSRTAQETQYF. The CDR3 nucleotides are TGCAGTGCTCCACAGTCAAGGACAGCCCAAGAGACCCAGTACTTC.

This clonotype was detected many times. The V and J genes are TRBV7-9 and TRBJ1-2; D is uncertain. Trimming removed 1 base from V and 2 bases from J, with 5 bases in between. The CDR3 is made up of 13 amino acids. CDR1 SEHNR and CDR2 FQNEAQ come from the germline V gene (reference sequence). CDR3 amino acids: CASSLGANYGYTF. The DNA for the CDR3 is TGTGCCAGCAGCTTAGGAGCCAACTATGGCTACACCTTC.

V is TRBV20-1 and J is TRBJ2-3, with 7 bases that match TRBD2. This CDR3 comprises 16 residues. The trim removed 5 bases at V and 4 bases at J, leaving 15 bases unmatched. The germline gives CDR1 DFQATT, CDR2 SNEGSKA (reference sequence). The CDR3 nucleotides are TGCAGTGCTTTCCTCCCCGGCGGGAGTGTGGCAGATACGCAGTATTTT. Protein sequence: CSAFLPGGSVADTQYF.

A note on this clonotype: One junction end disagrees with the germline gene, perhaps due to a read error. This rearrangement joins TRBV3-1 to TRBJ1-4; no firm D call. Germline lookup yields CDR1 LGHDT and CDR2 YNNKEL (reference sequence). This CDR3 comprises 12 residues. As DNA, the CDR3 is TGTGCCAACAGCCAAACCGATGAAAAACTGTTTTTT. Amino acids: CANSQTDEKLFF. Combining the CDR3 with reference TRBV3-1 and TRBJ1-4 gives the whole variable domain DTAVSQTPKYLVTQMGNDKSIKCEQNLGHDTMYWYKQDSKKFLKIMFSYNNKELIINETVPNRFSPKSPDKAHLNLHINSLELGDSAVYFCANSQTDEKLFFGSGTQLSVL.

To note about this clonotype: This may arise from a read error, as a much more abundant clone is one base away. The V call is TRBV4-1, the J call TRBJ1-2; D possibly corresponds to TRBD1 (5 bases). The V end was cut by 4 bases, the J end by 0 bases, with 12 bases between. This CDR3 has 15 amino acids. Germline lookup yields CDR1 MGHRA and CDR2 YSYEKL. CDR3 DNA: TGCGCCAGCAGCCCCCGGGGCAGGGCTAACTATGGCTACACCTTC. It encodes CASSPRGRANYGYTF.

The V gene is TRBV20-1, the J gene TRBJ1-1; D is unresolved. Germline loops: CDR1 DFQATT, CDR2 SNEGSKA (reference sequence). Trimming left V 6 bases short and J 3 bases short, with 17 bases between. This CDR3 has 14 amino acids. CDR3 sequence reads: CSARMGGDDTEAFF. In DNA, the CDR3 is TGCAGTGCCCGGATGGGTGGGGATGACACTGAAGCTTTCTTT.

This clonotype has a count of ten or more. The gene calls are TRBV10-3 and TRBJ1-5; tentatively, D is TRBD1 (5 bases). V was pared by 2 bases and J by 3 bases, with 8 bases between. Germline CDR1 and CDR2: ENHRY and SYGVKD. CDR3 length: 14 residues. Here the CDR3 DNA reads TGTGCCATCAGTGAGGGGGGATCCAATCAGCCCCAGCATTTT. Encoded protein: CAISEGGSNQPQHF.

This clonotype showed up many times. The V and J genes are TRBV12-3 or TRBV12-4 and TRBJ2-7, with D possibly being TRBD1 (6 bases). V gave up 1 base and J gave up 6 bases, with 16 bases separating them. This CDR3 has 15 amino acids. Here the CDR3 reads CASSLGRRGVGEQYF. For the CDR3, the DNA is TGTGCCAGCAGTTTAGGGCGCAGGGGAGTTGGCGAGCAGTACTTC.

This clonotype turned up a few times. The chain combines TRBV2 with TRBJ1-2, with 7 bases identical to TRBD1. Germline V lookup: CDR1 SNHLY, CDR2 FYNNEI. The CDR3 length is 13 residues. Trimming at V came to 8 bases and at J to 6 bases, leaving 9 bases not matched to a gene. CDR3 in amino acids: CASGFGQGDGYTF. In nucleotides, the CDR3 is TGTGCCAGCGGGTTTGGTCAGGGGGATGGCTACACCTTC.

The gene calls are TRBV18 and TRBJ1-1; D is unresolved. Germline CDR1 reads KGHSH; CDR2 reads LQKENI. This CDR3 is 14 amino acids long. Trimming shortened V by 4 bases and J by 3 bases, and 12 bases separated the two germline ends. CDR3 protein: CASSLQIPYTEAFF. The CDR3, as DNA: TGTGCCAGCTCACTACAAATCCCATACACTGAAGCTTTCTTT. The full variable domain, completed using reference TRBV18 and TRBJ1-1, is NAGVMQNPRHLVRRRGQEARLRCSPMKGHSHVYWYRQLPEEGLKFMVYLQKENIIDESGMPKERFSAEFPKEGPSILRIQQVVRGDSAAYFCASSLQIPYTEAFFGQGTRLTVV.

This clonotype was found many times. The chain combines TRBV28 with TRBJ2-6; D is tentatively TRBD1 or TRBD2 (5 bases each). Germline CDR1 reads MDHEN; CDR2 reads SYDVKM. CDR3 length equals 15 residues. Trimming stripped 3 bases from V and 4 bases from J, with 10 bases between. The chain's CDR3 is CASSFPGPGANVLTF. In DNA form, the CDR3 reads TGTGCCAGCAGTTTTCCGGGGCCCGGGGCCAACGTCCTGACTTTC.

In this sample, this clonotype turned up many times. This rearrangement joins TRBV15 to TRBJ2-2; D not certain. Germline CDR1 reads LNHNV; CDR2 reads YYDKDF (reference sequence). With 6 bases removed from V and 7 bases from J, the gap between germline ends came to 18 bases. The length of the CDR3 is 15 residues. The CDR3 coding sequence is TGTGCCACCAGTACAATTCCGCTCTCGATCGGGGAGCTGTTTTTT. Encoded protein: CATSTIPLSIGELFF. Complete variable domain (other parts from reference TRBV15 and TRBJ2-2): DAMVIQNPRYQVTQFGKPVTLSCSQTLNHNVMYWYQQKSSQAPKLLFHYYDKDFNNEADTPDNFQSRRPNTSFCFLDIRSPGLGDTAMYLCATSTIPLSIGELFFGEGSRLTVL.

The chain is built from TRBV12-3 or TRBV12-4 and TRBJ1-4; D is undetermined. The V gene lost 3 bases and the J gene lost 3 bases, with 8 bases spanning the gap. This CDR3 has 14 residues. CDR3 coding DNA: TGTGCCAGCAGTTTTTTAAGTTCTAATGAAAAACTGTTTTTT. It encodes CASSFLSSNEKLFF.

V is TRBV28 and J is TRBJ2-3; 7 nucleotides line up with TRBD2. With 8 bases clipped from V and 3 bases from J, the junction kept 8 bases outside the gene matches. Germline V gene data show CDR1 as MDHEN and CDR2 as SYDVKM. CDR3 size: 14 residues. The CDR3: CASGLSGGTDTQYF. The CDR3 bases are TGTGCCAGCGGGTTGTCGGGAGGAACAGATACGCAGTATTTT. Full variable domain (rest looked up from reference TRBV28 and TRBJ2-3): DVKVTQSSRYLVKRTGEKVFLECVQDMDHENMFWYRQDPGLGLRLIYFSYDVKMKEKGDIPEGYSVSREKKERFSLILESASTNQTSMYLCASGLSGGTDTQYFGPGTRLTVL.

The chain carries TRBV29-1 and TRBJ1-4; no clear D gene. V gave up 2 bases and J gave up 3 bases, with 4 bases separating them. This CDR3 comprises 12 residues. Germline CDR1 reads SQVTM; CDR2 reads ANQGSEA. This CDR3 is CSVENPNEKLFF. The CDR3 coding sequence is TGCAGCGTTGAAAACCCTAATGAAAAACTGTTTTTT.

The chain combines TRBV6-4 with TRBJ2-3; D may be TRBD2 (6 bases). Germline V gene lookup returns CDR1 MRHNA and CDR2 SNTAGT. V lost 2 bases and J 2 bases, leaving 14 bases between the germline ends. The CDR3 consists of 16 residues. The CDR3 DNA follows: TGTGCCAGCAGTGACGGGGATGGCGGGACCACAGATACGCAGTATTTT. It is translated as CASSDGDGGTTDTQYF.

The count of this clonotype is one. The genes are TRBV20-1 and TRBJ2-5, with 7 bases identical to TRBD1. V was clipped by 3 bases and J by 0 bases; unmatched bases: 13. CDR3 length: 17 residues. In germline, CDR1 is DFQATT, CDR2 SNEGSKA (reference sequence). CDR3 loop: CSASPSSTGIYQETQYF. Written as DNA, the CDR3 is TGCAGTGCTAGCCCTTCTTCGACAGGGATCTACCAAGAGACCCAGTACTTC.

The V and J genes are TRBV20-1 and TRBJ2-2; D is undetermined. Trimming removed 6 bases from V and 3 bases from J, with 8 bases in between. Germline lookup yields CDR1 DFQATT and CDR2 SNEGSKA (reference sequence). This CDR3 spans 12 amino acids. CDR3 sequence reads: CSAPSHTGELFF. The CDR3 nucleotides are TGCAGTGCCCCGTCCCACACCGGGGAGCTGTTTTTT.